These T cell receptor beta chains were read from a single sample in a study of Ad26.COV2.S vaccination and SARS-CoV-2 variants. TCRdb keeps only in-frame clones here, not all; method: immunoSEQ multiplex PCR. The sample contains roughly 510,000 clones, around 85% of which appear only once. Source: peripheral blood, taken in a trial of Ad26.COV2.S vaccine versus placebo. These TCRs come from a person between 18 and 59 years old who received the Ad26.COV2.S COVID-19 vaccine or a placebo. The CDR3 runs from the conserved cysteine through the conserved F or W. The D gene is left open where the match is weak. Size tells how often a clone was seen (once, few, many) or the class of an expanded clone, and some rows leave it out.

TRBJ1-1,TRBV19,15,TRBD1,once,TGTGCCAGTAGTAGTGAGACAGGGTGGGGCACTGAAGCTTTCTTT,CASSSETGWGTEAFF
TRBJ2-5,TRBV28,12,-,once,TGTGCCAGCAGACAGCGCCAAGAGACCCAGTACTTC,CASRQRQETQYF
TRBJ2-5,TRBV19,16,-,-,TGTGCCAGTAGTGAGGGGAGGACCTCGTACCAAGAGACCCAGTACTTC,CASSEGRTSYQETQYF
TRBJ2-2,TRBV7-3,14,-,few,TGTGCCAGCAGCTCGGGAGTCGTGACCGGGGAGCTGTTTTTT,CASSSGVVTGELFF
TRBJ2-7,TRBV5-6,14,-,-,TGTGCCAGCAGCTTATGGGCAGGGCGCTACGAGCAGTACTTC,CASSLWAGRYEQYF
TRBJ2-2,TRBV5-6,15,-,-,TGTGCCAGCAGCCCGGGTGTGGGCGGCACCGGGGAGCTGTTTTTT,CASSPGVGGTGELFF
TRBJ2-7,TRBV6-2/TRBV6-3,15,TRBD2,few,TGTGCCAGCAGCACTCGACTAGCGAGATCCTACGAGCAGTACTTC,CASSTRLARSYEQYF
TRBJ1-5,TRBV6-5,12,-,-,TGTGCCAGCGGGAGATTAAATCAGCCCCAGCATTTT,CASGRLNQPQHF
TRBJ1-4,TRBV7-3,15,TRBD1,-,TGTGCCAGCAGCCCCGCAGGGGGCAGGAATGAAAAACTGTTTTTT,CASSPAGGRNEKLFF
TRBJ1-6,TRBV28,14,-,-,TGTGCCAGCAGTTTTATACTCGTTAATTCACCCCTCCACTTT,CASSFILVNSPLHF
TRBJ1-4,TRBV29-1,13,TRBD1,-,TGCAGCGCCAGACAGGGGGCGAGTGAAAAACTGTTTTTT,CSARQGASEKLFF
TRBJ2-7,TRBV4-3,16,TRBD2,-,TGCGCCAGCAGCCAAGATTTAGCGGGAGCCTCCTACGAGCAGTACTTC,CASSQDLAGASYEQYF
TRBJ2-2,TRBV28,14,-,few,TGTGCCAGCAGTCGGGACCACGGAGCCGGGGAGCTGTTTTTT,CASSRDHGAGELFF
TRBJ1-2,TRBV5-4,14,TRBD1,-,TGTGCCAGCAGCTTGGGGACAGGGGATTATGGCTACACCTTC,CASSLGTGDYGYTF
TRBJ2-4,TRBV21-1,20,-,-,TGTGCCAGCAGCAAAGTAAATGAGCGGGAGAAAGATTTAGCCAAAAACATTCAGTACTTC,CASSKVNEREKDLAKNIQYF
TRBJ1-1,TRBV29-1,10,-,-,TGCAGCGCCGCGAACACTGAAGCTTTCTTT,CSAANTEAFF
TRBJ2-7,TRBV2,14,-,-,TGTGCCAGCAGTATGCGGGGCCGGACCTACGAGCAGTACTTC,CASSMRGRTYEQYF
TRBJ1-2,TRBV7-9,13,-,-,TGTGCCAGCAGCTTCGGGGCAGAGAGTGGCTACACCTTC,CASSFGAESGYTF
TRBJ1-4,TRBV7-2,14,-,-,TGTGCCAGCAGCTTAGGACGGACTAATGAAAAACTGTTTTTT,CASSLGRTNEKLFF
TRBJ1-2,TRBV28,14,-,-,TGTGCCAGCAGTGTGGGGGGGCGCCCCTATGGCTACACCTTC,CASSVGGRPYGYTF
TRBJ2-3,TRBV18,11,-,-,TGTGCCAGCTCACCAAAAGATACGCAGTATTTT,CASSPKDTQYF
TRBJ1-4,TRBV9,15,-,-,TGTGCCAGCAGCGCCCAAACAGGGCCTAATGAAAAACTGTTTTTT,CASSAQTGPNEKLFF
TRBJ1-3,TRBV19,17,-,-,TGTGCCAGTAGTAAAATCCGGGGACTGCGCTCTGGAAACACCATATATTTT,CASSKIRGLRSGNTIYF
TRBJ2-7,TRBV28,16,-,-,TGTGCCAGCAGTTTATGGGTGGACAGGGAGGGGGACGAGCAGTACTTC,CASSLWVDREGDEQYF
TRBJ2-7,TRBV6-2/TRBV6-3,19,-,-,TGTGCCAGCAGTTACTCGGTCAGAAGGCACACTCAGAGAGACTACGAGCAGTACTTC,CASSYSVRRHTQRDYEQYF
TRBJ1-1,TRBV7-3,17,-,-,TGTGCCAGCAGCCAAGCAGGGTTAGACGTGCTGGGGGCTGAAGCTTTCTTT,CASSQAGLDVLGAEAFF
TRBJ1-5,TRBV6-1,17,-,-,TGTGCCAGCAGTGACCCCAGGTCAGGGAATAACAATCAGCCCCAGCATTTT,CASSDPRSGNNNQPQHF
TRBJ2-5,TRBV30,16,-,-,TGTGCCTGGAGTGACCTTAGAGCGGCTTACCAAGAGACCCAGTACTTC,CAWSDLRAAYQETQYF
TRBJ2-3,TRBV19,11,-,-,TGTGCCAGTAGTGGGGGACGGGCGCAGTATTTT,CASSGGRAQYF
TRBJ2-7,TRBV29-1,10,-,-,TGCAGCGTAAGCAATTACGAGCAGTACTTC,CSVSNYEQYF
TRBJ1-6,TRBV6-5,16,TRBD1,-,TGTGCCAGCAGTTCCCTGGACAGGGGCGTTGTCTCACCCCTCCACTTT,CASSSLDRGVVSPLHF
TRBJ2-5,TRBV2,15,TRBD1,-,TGTGCCAGCGCAAAGGACAGGGGCAACCAAGAGACCCAGTACTTC,CASAKDRGNQETQYF
TRBJ1-1,TRBV5-4,13,TRBD1,-,TGTGCCAGCAACAAGGGGGCGGACACTGAAGCTTTCTTT,CASNKGADTEAFF
TRBJ2-1,TRBV30,13,-,once,TGTGCCTGGAGTGTACGAGTTGACAATGAGCAGTTCTTC,CAWSVRVDNEQFF
TRBJ1-1,TRBV7-8,16,TRBD1,-,TGTGCCAGCAGCTTAGCGCAAGGACAGGGCGCCACTGAAGCTTTCTTT,CASSLAQGQGATEAFF
TRBJ1-3,TRBV2,13,-,-,TGTGCCAGCAGTGTATCGGGGCCCAACACCATATATTTT,CASSVSGPNTIYF
TRBJ1-1,TRBV29-1,12,-,-,TGCAGCGACTATACTCCCCGGGGTCGAGCTTTCTTT,CSDYTPRGRAFF
TRBJ2-1,TRBV6-1,18,-,-,TGTGCCAGCAGTGAACCCCGGCGGATTCCGCCTTATGACAATGAGCAGTTCTTC,CASSEPRRIPPYDNEQFF
TRBJ1-2,TRBV2,14,TRBD1,-,TGTGCCAGCAGTGAAGACAGGGGGGACTATGGCTACACCTTC,CASSEDRGDYGYTF
TRBJ2-6,TRBV9,13,-,-,TGTGCCAGCAGCCGGGCAGGGGCCAACGTCCTGACTTTC,CASSRAGANVLTF
TRBJ2-3,TRBV13,15,-,-,TGTGCCAGCAGCCCCGTTGTAGGGGGCACAGATACGCAGTATTTT,CASSPVVGGTDTQYF
TRBJ2-1,TRBV5-1,13,TRBD2,-,TGCGCCAGCAGCACTAGCGGCCACAATGAGCAGTTCTTC,CASSTSGHNEQFF
TRBJ2-7,TRBV13,13,-,-,TGTGCCAGCAGCCTAGGCCGGACCTACGAGCAGTACTTC,CASSLGRTYEQYF
TRBJ2-5,TRBV10-3,15,TRBD1,-,TGTGCCATCAGTGACCCTGCGACAGGGGTGGAGACCCAGTACTTC,CAISDPATGVETQYF